Listed below are T cell receptor beta chains from one sample, sequenced in a study of circulating and synovial CD4+ cells in juvenile arthritis. Produced via immunoSEQ multiplex PCR; TCRdb's table is partial and in-frame only. The sample records around 31,000 clones, 95% to 96% being singletons. Sample: CD4+ T cells from blood. These receptors all come from a human donor with juvenile idiopathic arthritis. Both conserved end residues are part of each CDR3. Each record gives: J gene, clone size, D gene, V gene, CDR3 DNA, CDR3 protein. A D gene is named only where the DNA matches it firmly. Only some rows state a clone size, as once, few, many or a class for expanded clones.

J: TRBJ1-2; size: .; D: TRBD1; V: TRBV7-2; DNA: TGTGCCAGCAGCTTGACAGGGTATAACTATGGCTACACCTTC; CDR3: CASSLTGYNYGYTF
J: TRBJ1-1; size: .; D: .; V: TRBV21-1; DNA: TGTGCCAGCAGCAAAGACCAGGGCGATGAAGTTTTCTTT; CDR3: CASSKDQGDEVFF
J: TRBJ1-2; size: .; D: TRBD1; V: TRBV28; DNA: TGTGCCAGCAGGCCCGGGCAAACAGGGGGCTATGGCTACACCTTC; CDR3: CASRPGQTGGYGYTF
J: TRBJ2-1; size: .; D: .; V: TRBV5-1; DNA: TGCGCCAGCAGCTCCTGGGGCCGGGACTCCGATTACAATGAGCAGTTCTTC; CDR3: CASSSWGRDSDYNEQFF
J: TRBJ2-4; size: .; D: .; V: TRBV18; DNA: TGTGCCAGCTCACCACCTCTCGGAGCCAAAAACATTCAGTACTTC; CDR3: CASSPPLGAKNIQYF
J: TRBJ2-1; size: .; D: .; V: TRBV11-2; DNA: TGTGCCAGCAGCCCACGGTCGGGCAGGGCTTACAATGAGCAGTTCTTC; CDR3: CASSPRSGRAYNEQFF
J: TRBJ1-1; size: .; D: .; V: TRBV19; DNA: TGTGCCAGTAGTATCGACAGGTCGGGCACTGAAGCTTTCTTT; CDR3: CASSIDRSGTEAFF
J: TRBJ1-1; size: .; D: TRBD1; V: TRBV7-2; DNA: TGTGCCAGCAGTTTTGACAGGGGAAGCACTGAAGCTTTCTTT; CDR3: CASSFDRGSTEAFF
J: TRBJ2-7; size: .; D: TRBD1; V: TRBV11-2; DNA: TGTGCCAGCAGCCCCGACAGGGTCGGCGAGCAGTACTTC; CDR3: CASSPDRVGEQYF
J: TRBJ2-7; size: .; D: .; V: TRBV5-1; DNA: TGCGCCAGCAGCTTGGGACAGATATACGAGCAGTACTTC; CDR3: CASSLGQIYEQYF
J: TRBJ1-2; size: once; D: TRBD1; V: TRBV27; DNA: TGTGCCAGCAGTTATACACAGGGGGCGTGGGGCTACACCTTC; CDR3: CASSYTQGAWGYTF
J: TRBJ1-2; size: .; D: TRBD1; V: TRBV6-6; DNA: TGTGCCAGCAGCCCAACCGGGACAGAATATGGCTACACCTTC; CDR3: CASSPTGTEYGYTF
J: TRBJ1-5; size: once; D: .; V: TRBV2; DNA: TGTGCCAGCAGTGATGCCCCCGGGCCAGGGCCACAGCCCCAGCATTTT; CDR3: CASSDAPGPGPQPQHF
J: TRBJ2-5; size: .; D: TRBD2; V: TRBV5-5; DNA: TGTGCCAGCAGACCAAGACTAGCGGGGCCAGAGACCCAGTACTTC; CDR3: CASRPRLAGPETQYF
J: TRBJ2-1; size: once; D: TRBD1; V: TRBV30; DNA: TGTGCCTGGAGCTTCACGACAGGGTCAGGAAATGAGCAGTTCTTC; CDR3: CAWSFTTGSGNEQFF
J: TRBJ2-1; size: .; D: TRBD2; V: TRBV5-1; DNA: TGCGCCAGCAGCACCGGGACTAGCCGGGATGAGCAGTTCTTC; CDR3: CASSTGTSRDEQFF
J: TRBJ2-1; size: .; D: .; V: TRBV10-2; DNA: TGCGCCAGCAGTCTGAGCGGGCTCTACAATGAGCAGTTCTTC; CDR3: CASSLSGLYNEQFF
J: TRBJ2-2; size: .; D: .; V: TRBV27; DNA: TGTGCCAGCAGTTTATGGGGGGACAACACCGGGGAGCTGTTTTTT; CDR3: CASSLWGDNTGELFF
J: TRBJ2-3; size: .; D: TRBD2; V: TRBV7-6; DNA: TGTGCCAGCAGCTTAGCGCTAAGGCGTGGCGGGGGGGCCCGAGATACGCAGTATTTT; CDR3: CASSLALRRGGGARDTQYF
J: TRBJ2-4; size: .; D: TRBD2; V: TRBV28; DNA: TGTGCCAGCAGTTTAAATAGCGGGAGTGGCATTCAGTACTTC; CDR3: CASSLNSGSGIQYF
J: TRBJ2-7; size: once; D: TRBD1; V: TRBV6-6; DNA: TGTGCCAGCAGCAACCGACAGGGTAGTTTTTCCTACGAGCAGTACTTC; CDR3: CASSNRQGSFSYEQYF
J: TRBJ2-7; size: .; D: .; V: TRBV18; DNA: TGTGCCAGCTCACTCCGGGACATCGGTGACGAGCAGTACTTC; CDR3: CASSLRDIGDEQYF
J: TRBJ2-3; size: .; D: .; V: TRBV6-6; DNA: TGTGCCAGCAGTACCCCCCCGGGACACCAGACAGATACGCAGTATTTT; CDR3: CASSTPPGHQTDTQYF
J: TRBJ2-3; size: .; D: .; V: TRBV5-4; DNA: TGTGCCAGCAGCGCGGAAGGATGGGATACGCAGTATTTT; CDR3: CASSAEGWDTQYF
J: TRBJ2-1; size: .; D: .; V: TRBV25-1; DNA: TGTGCCAGCAGTGCGGGGCGGGATTCGGAGCAGTTCTTC; CDR3: CASSAGRDSEQFF
J: TRBJ1-1; size: once; D: .; V: TRBV6-6; DNA: TGTGCCAGCAGCCATCCTGGGACACGCGAAAACACTGAAGCTTTCTTT; CDR3: CASSHPGTRENTEAFF
J: TRBJ1-2; size: .; D: .; V: TRBV4-1; DNA: TGCGCCAGCAGCCAAGACAGACTCTATGGCTACACCTTC; CDR3: CASSQDRLYGYTF
J: TRBJ1-4; size: few; D: .; V: TRBV2; DNA: TGTGCCAGCAGCGTGAATGAAAAACTGTTTTTT; CDR3: CASSVNEKLFF
J: TRBJ1-4; size: .; D: .; V: TRBV10-3; DNA: TGTGCCATCAGCCCAGGGGTAAAAGGAGAAAAACTGTTTTTT; CDR3: CAISPGVKGEKLFF